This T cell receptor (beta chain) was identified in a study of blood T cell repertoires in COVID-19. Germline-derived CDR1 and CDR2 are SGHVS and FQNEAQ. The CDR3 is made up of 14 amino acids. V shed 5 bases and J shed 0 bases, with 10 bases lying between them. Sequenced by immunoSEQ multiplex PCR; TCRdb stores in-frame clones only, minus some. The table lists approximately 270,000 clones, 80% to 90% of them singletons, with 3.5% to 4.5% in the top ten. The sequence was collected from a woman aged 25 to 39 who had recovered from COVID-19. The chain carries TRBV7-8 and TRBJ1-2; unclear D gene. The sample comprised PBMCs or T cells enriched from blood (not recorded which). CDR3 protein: CASSPGQTNYGYTF. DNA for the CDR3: TGTGCCAGCAGCCCTGGCCAGACTAACTATGGCTACACCTTC.